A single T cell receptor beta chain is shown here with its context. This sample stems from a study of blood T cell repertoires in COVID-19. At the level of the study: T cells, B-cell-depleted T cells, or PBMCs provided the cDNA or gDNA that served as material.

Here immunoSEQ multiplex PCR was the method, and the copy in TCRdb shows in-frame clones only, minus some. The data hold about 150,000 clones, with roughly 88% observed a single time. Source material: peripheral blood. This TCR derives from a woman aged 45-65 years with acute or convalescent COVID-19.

CDR3 residues: CASSAFGQDEKLFF. The CDR3 DNA follows: TGTGCCAGCAGCGCATTTGGGCAGGATGAAAAACTGTTTTTT. V gene TRBV9 combines with J gene TRBJ1-4; D unclear. The CDR3 spans 14 residues. CDR1 and CDR2 (germline): SGDLS, YYNGEE. V was trimmed by 3 bases and J by 6 bases, leaving 12 bases between them.